This TCR beta chain was sequenced during a study of radiotherapy plus CTLA-4 blockade in lung cancer. Study summary: Disease control reached 31%, with objective responses in 15% to 20%. Study-wide results and limits: Early blood T cell clone dynamics reportedly forecast response best, with interferon-beta. Blood TCR clones of tumor origin expanded after radiotherapy plus ipilimumab.

To note about this clone: Its cognate antigen is unknown.

In chemo-refractory metastatic non-small-cell lung cancer, patients got ipilimumab CTLA-4 blockade together with focal radiation. Profiled with immunoSEQ multiplex PCR; TCRdb holds only in-frame clones, not every one. The sample carries around 99,000 clones, about 90% recorded once. This specimen was peripheral blood, taken from a patient treated with radiotherapy plus ipilimumab. The source is a human donor with non-small cell lung cancer that progressed on radiotherapy plus ipilimumab.

CDR3 DNA sequence: TGTGCCAGCAGCGTAGTCTTGATCGGGAGCGGGAAGACCGGGGAGCTGTTTTTT. As protein: CASSVVLIGSGKTGELFF. This chain uses TRBV9 with TRBJ2-2, with 7 bases matching TRBD2. The CDR3 is 18 residues long. Germline V lookup: CDR1 SGDLS, CDR2 YYNGEE. The trim removed 0 bases at V and 5 bases at J, leaving 13 bases unmatched.